What follows are 19 T cell receptor beta chains derived from one specimen sequenced in a study of shared clonotypes between healthy human individuals (dated by TCRdb to the early 2020s). The library was prepared using the immunoSEQ multiplex PCR assay. TCRdb took this table from immuneACCESS and kept in-frame rearrangements with V and J called. Such tables lack part of the clones; where checked against another copy, unresolved V genes explain under half of the gap, and the rest is unexplained. For this sample the table gives some 2 million clones, of which approximately 95% were detected only once. The ten most abundant clones make up roughly 1% of the sample. CD8 naive samples consisted of CD45RO-negative cells that were positively selected for CCR7, yielding a CD45RA+CCR7+ population without TemRA cells. Sample: naive CD8+ T cells sorted from blood. The cell subset or site tag for this specimen amounts to: CD45RA+CCR7+. These receptors were collected from a man younger than 30 in good health.

This clone has more than one count but fewer than ten. The chain uses TRBV7-9 and TRBJ1-2; a possible D gene is TRBD1 (6 bases). CDR1 and CDR2 from the germline V gene are SEHNR and FQNEAQ (reference sequence). This CDR3 is 13 amino acids long. The germline V and J ends were trimmed by 5 bases and 5 bases, with 12 bases remaining between them. The CDR3 region is CASSSQGWYGYTF. The DNA for the CDR3 is TGTGCCAGCAGCAGTCAGGGGTGGTATGGCTACACCTTC. The full variable domain, rest sourced from reference TRBV7-9 and TRBJ1-2, is DTGVSQNPRHKITKRGQNVTFRCDPISEHNRLYWYRQTLGQGPEFLTYFQNEAQLEKSRLLSDRFSAERPKGSFSTLEIQRTEQGDSAMYLCASSSQGWYGYTFGSGTRLTVV.

This chain joins TRBV7-2 and TRBJ2-7; D is unclear. With 0 bases removed from V and 2 bases from J, the gap between germline ends came to 8 bases. Germline V lookup: CDR1 SGHTA, CDR2 FQGNSA. The CDR3 consists of 14 residues. The CDR3 sequence is CASSLAADPYEQYF. CDR3 DNA: TGTGCCAGCAGCTTAGCGGCAGATCCCTACGAGCAGTACTTC.

Worth noting for this clone: This specimen includes other DNA sequences encoding the same CDR3. The chain uses TRBV6-6 and TRBJ2-7; no definite D call. V was cut by 2 bases and J by 6 bases, with 5 bases left in between. CDR3 length: 11 amino acids. Germline V lookup: CDR1 MNHNY, CDR2 SVGAGI (reference sequence). The CDR3 DNA follows: TGTGCCAGCAGTTACGGTGGCGAGCAGTACTTC. Translating gives CASSYGGEQYF.

This chain joins TRBV11-2 and TRBJ2-5; D may be TRBD1 (6 bases). V was trimmed by 5 bases and J by 5 bases, leaving 9 bases between them. Germline-derived CDR1 and CDR2 are SGHAT and FQNNGV. The CDR3 is 12 amino acids. The CDR3 sequence: CASSPGEETQYF. The CDR3 nucleotides are TGTGCCAGCAGCCCAGGGGAGGAGACCCAGTACTTC.

The genes are TRBV7-8 and TRBJ2-1, with 9 bases lining up with TRBD2. Germline trimming cut 5 bases from V and 2 bases from J; bases unmatched to any gene: 13. Germline CDR1 reads SGHVS; CDR2 reads FQNEAQ. This CDR3 spans 18 amino acids. DNA of the CDR3: TGTGCCAGCAGCGCCCGACTAGCGGCGACCTATCCCTACAATGAGCAGTTCTTC. It translates to CASSARLAATYPYNEQFF. The full variable domain, completed using reference TRBV7-8 and TRBJ2-1, is GAGVSQSPRYKVAKRGQDVALRCDPISGHVSLFWYQQALGQGPEFLTYFQNEAQLDKSGLPSDRFFAERPEGSVSTLKIQRTQQEDSAVYLCASSARLAATYPYNEQFFGPGTRLTVL.

The chain combines TRBV2 with TRBJ2-5; TRBD1 matches at 7 bases. Germline V CDR1 and CDR2: SNHLY, FYNNEI. Germline trimming cut 1 base from V and 5 bases from J; bases unmatched to any gene: 16. The CDR3 loop spans 18 amino acids. The CDR3 sequence: CASSEEEEPQGHLETQYF. In DNA, the CDR3 is TGTGCCAGCAGTGAAGAAGAAGAGCCACAGGGGCATTTGGAGACCCAGTACTTC.

The chain uses TRBV7-9 and TRBJ2-7, with 10 bases aligning to TRBD2. The CDR3 runs 17 residues. Per germline, CDR1 SEHNR and CDR2 FQNEAQ (reference sequence). V dropped 1 base and J dropped 3; count of bases not matched to a gene: 9. Written as DNA, the CDR3 is TGTGCCAGCAGCTTAGTGCTAGCGGGAGCGGGAGTCTACGAGCAGTACTTC. As protein: CASSLVLAGAGVYEQYF.

This rearrangement joins TRBV19 to TRBJ1-2, with D maybe TRBD1 (5 bases). Trimming left V 9 bases short and J 2 bases short, with 22 bases between. The CDR3 length is 16 residues. Germline-derived CDR1 and CDR2 are LNHDA and SQIVND (reference sequence). The CDR3 region is CASRDPGIPPNYGYTF. Written as DNA, the CDR3 is TGTGCCAGCCGGGACCCCGGTATTCCGCCCAACTATGGCTACACCTTC.

The V and J genes are TRBV7-9 and TRBJ1-1, with TRBD1 matching over 11 bases. There are 14 residues in the CDR3. In germline, CDR1 is SEHNR, CDR2 FQNEAQ (reference sequence). J was trimmed by 6 bases and V by 4 bases; bases with no gene match: 4. CDR3 sequence: CASSWGTGGSEAFF. The DNA of the CDR3 is TGTGCCAGCAGCTGGGGGACAGGGGGGTCTGAAGCTTTCTTT.

V and J are TRBV5-4 and TRBJ2-3, with TRBD1 identical over 9 bases. Trimming took 4 bases from V and 4 from J; bases not matched to a gene: 7. Germline CDR1 reads SGHNT; CDR2 reads YYREEE (reference sequence). The length of the CDR3 is 15 residues. The CDR3, as DNA: TGTGCCAGCAGCCCGGGACAGGGCCGGCCAGATACGCAGTATTTT. Its protein product is CASSPGQGRPDTQYF.

The J gene is TRBJ2-1, the V gene TRBV19, with a weak D call TRBD2 (6 bases). The germline V and J ends were trimmed by 1 base and 3 bases, with 7 bases remaining between them. This CDR3 is built from 14 residues. CDR1 LNHDA and CDR2 SQIVND come from the germline V gene (reference sequence). CDR3 residues: CASSIAGSYNEQFF. The CDR3 region has the DNA TGTGCCAGTAGTATAGCCGGGAGCTACAATGAGCAGTTCTTC.

This clone was observed a few times. The same CDR3 is also encoded by other DNA sequences in this sample. The chain links TRBV4-3 to TRBJ2-7, with TRBD2 identical over 9 bases. CDR1 LGHNA and CDR2 YSLEER come from the germline V gene. V shed 1 base and J 2 bases; nucleotides not matched to a gene: 3. CDR3 length: 15 residues. The CDR3 protein is CASSQGLADTYEQYF. CDR3 in DNA: TGCGCCAGCAGCCAAGGACTAGCGGACACCTACGAGCAGTACTTC.

V and J are TRBV12-5 and TRBJ2-7; maybe TRBD1 (5 bases). The V and J ends lost 7 bases and 2 bases respectively, with 12 bases between them. CDR3 length: 13 amino acids. Germline V CDR1 and CDR2: LGHNT, FRNRAP. This chain's CDR3 is CASDSDTTYEQYF. DNA of the CDR3: TGTGCTAGTGATTCGGACACAACCTACGAGCAGTACTTC.

This chain links TRBV4-1 with TRBJ1-4; TRBD1 is a possible D gene (5 bases). This CDR3 region has 15 residues. Germline values: CDR1 MGHRA, CDR2 YSYEKL. The ends were cut back, 3 bases at V and 7 bases at J, with 15 bases in the middle. CDR3 coding DNA: TGCGCCAGCAGCCATCGCTTCAGTGGGGCTGAAAAACTGTTTTTT. Amino acid sequence: CASSHRFSGAEKLFF.

The chain couples TRBV27 to TRBJ2-4; 14 positions match TRBD2. V lost 3 bases and J lost 11; bases outside the gene matches: 0. Germline V gene lookup returns CDR1 MNHEY and CDR2 SMNVEV (reference sequence). The CDR3 extends over 13 amino acids. This CDR3 is CASSLGLAGVQYF. CDR3 DNA: TGTGCCAGCAGTTTGGGACTAGCGGGAGTTCAGTACTTC.

The DNA of the CDR3 is TGTGCCAGCAGTTCCGACTTGGAGGCGCAGGCAAGTCAGCCCCAGCATTTT. Protein: CASSSDLEAQASQPQHF. The J gene is TRBJ1-5, the V gene TRBV28; D not certain. Trimming pared 4 bases from V and 6 bases from J, leaving 22 bases between. The CDR3 covers 17 residues. CDR1 is MDHEN and CDR2 is SYDVKM in the germline V gene.

The V call is TRBV6-5, the J call TRBJ2-4; 10 bases line up with TRBD1. Germline CDR1 is MNHEY and CDR2 is SVGAGI. J gave up 5 bases and V 6 bases, and 1 base lay outside the gene matches. This CDR3 has 13 amino acids. CDR3 bases: TGTGCCAGCAGAGGACAGGGGGAAAACATTCAGTACTTC. Residues: CASRGQGENIQYF.

V and J are TRBV6-5 and TRBJ2-3; 8 bases line up with TRBD2. This CDR3 spans 14 amino acids. Losses at the gene ends were 8 bases for V and 2 bases for J; bases not matched to a gene: 6. Germline V gene sequence: CDR1 MNHEY, CDR2 SVGAGI. The CDR3 coding sequence is TGTGCCAGCCGTGCGGGGGGTACCACAGATACGCAGTATTTT. This encodes CASRAGGTTDTQYF.

The chain links TRBV5-1 to TRBJ2-3; the match to TRBD2 covers 9 bases. Germline CDR1 is SGHRS and CDR2 is YFSETQ. The CDR3 sequence is 19 residues long. With 0 bases clipped from V and 0 bases from J, the junction kept 11 bases outside the gene matches. The CDR3 DNA sequence: TGCGCCAGCAGCTTGGGAGCGGCGGGGGGGCACTCTAGCACAGATACGCAGTATTTT. It specifies CASSLGAAGGHSSTDTQYF.